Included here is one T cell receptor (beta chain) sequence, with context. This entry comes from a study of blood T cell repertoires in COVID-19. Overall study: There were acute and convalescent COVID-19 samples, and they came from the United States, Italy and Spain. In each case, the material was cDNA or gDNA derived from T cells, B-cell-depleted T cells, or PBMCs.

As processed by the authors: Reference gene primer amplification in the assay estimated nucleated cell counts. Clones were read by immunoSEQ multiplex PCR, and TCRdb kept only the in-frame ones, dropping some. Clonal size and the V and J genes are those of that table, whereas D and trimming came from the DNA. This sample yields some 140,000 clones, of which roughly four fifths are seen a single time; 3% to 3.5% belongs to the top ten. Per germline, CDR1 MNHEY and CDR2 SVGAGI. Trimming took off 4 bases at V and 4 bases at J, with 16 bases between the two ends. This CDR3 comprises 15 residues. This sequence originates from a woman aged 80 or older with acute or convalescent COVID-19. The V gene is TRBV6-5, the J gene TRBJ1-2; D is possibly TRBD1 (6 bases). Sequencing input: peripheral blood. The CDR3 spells CASSFYNRDGYGYTF. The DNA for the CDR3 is TGTGCCAGCAGTTTCTATAACAGGGACGGCTATGGCTACACCTTC.